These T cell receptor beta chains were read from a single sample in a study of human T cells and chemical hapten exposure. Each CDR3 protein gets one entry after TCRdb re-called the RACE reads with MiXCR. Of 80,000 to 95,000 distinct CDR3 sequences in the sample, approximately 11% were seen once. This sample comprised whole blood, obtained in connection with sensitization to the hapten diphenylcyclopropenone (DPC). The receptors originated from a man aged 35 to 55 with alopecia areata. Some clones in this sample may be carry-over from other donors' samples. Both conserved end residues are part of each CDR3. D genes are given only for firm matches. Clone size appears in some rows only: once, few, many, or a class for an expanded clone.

cdr3_aa: CASSRRITDSSYNSPLHF
cdr3_nt: TGTGCCAGCAGCCGAAGGATAACAGACAGCTCCTATAATTCACCCCTCCACTTT
clone_size: -
d_call: -
v_call: TRBV7-8
j_call: TRBJ1-6

cdr3_aa: CASSYSGLAGGNTDTQYF
cdr3_nt: TGTGCCAGCAGTTACTCAGGGCTAGCGGGAGGAAACACAGATACGCAGTATTTT
clone_size: few
d_call: TRBD2
v_call: TRBV6-5
j_call: TRBJ2-3

cdr3_aa: CASSLTSGVYNEQFF
cdr3_nt: TGTGCCAGCAGCTTGACTAGCGGGGTTTACAATGAGCAGTTCTTC
clone_size: -
d_call: TRBD2
v_call: TRBV7-3
j_call: TRBJ2-1

cdr3_aa: CASSAGTTNTGELFF
cdr3_nt: TGTGCCAGCAGCGCCGGGACAACGAACACCGGGGAGCTGTTTTTT
clone_size: many
d_call: -
v_call: TRBV6-5
j_call: TRBJ2-2

cdr3_aa: CASGGTFLYNEQFF
cdr3_nt: TGTGCCAGCGGAGGGACGTTCCTCTACAATGAGCAGTTCTTC
clone_size: -
d_call: -
v_call: TRBV6-2/TRBV6-3
j_call: TRBJ2-1

cdr3_aa: CSAPSPPLLADTQYF
cdr3_nt: TGCAGTGCTCCTTCCCCACCTTTATTAGCGGATACGCAGTATTTT
clone_size: few
d_call: -
v_call: TRBV20-1
j_call: TRBJ2-3

cdr3_aa: CATLSPVGELFF
cdr3_nt: TGTGCCACGTTGAGCCCGGTCGGGGAGCTGTTTTTT
clone_size: -
d_call: -
v_call: TRBV24-1
j_call: TRBJ2-2

cdr3_aa: CASSQDPALNEQFF
cdr3_nt: TGTGCCAGCAGCCAAGATCCAGCGTTGAATGAGCAGTTCTTC
clone_size: -
d_call: -
v_call: TRBV3-1
j_call: TRBJ2-1

cdr3_aa: CASSLSSSGRSTDTQYF
cdr3_nt: TGTGCCAGCAGCTTATCCTCTAGCGGGAGAAGCACAGATACGCAGTATTTT
clone_size: many
d_call: TRBD2
v_call: TRBV7-6
j_call: TRBJ2-3

cdr3_aa: CASRSQQLMNTEAFF
cdr3_nt: TGTGCCAGCAGGAGCCAGCAGCTCATGAACACTGAAGCTTTCTTT
clone_size: many
d_call: -
v_call: TRBV6-1
j_call: TRBJ1-1

cdr3_aa: CASSPDLDRLNTEAFF
cdr3_nt: TGTGCCAGCAGCCCCGATCTGGACAGACTGAACACTGAAGCTTTCTTT
clone_size: -
d_call: -
v_call: TRBV4-2
j_call: TRBJ1-1

cdr3_aa: CASSLGGSLYEQYF
cdr3_nt: TGTGCCAGCAGCCTTGGAGGGAGCCTCTACGAGCAGTACTTC
clone_size: -
d_call: -
v_call: TRBV12-3/TRBV12-4
j_call: TRBJ2-7

cdr3_aa: CASSPALGGAEAFF
cdr3_nt: TGTGCCAGCAGCCCCGCGCTGGGAGGGGCTGAAGCTTTCTTT
clone_size: few
d_call: -
v_call: TRBV11-1
j_call: TRBJ1-1

cdr3_aa: CASSLHGTDTQYF
cdr3_nt: TGCGCCAGCAGCTTACACGGCACAGATACGCAGTATTTT
clone_size: -
d_call: -
v_call: TRBV5-1
j_call: TRBJ2-3

cdr3_aa: CASSSQGTGNTIYF
cdr3_nt: TGTGCCAGCAGCTCCCAGGGAACTGGAAACACCATATATTTT
clone_size: few
d_call: -
v_call: TRBV7-2
j_call: TRBJ1-3

cdr3_aa: CASTQRDSYTDTQYF
cdr3_nt: TGTGCCAGCACCCAACGGGACAGCTACACAGATACGCAGTATTTT
clone_size: -
d_call: TRBD1
v_call: TRBV28
j_call: TRBJ2-3

cdr3_aa: CASSLARLDTQYF
cdr3_nt: TGTGCCAGCAGTTTAGCCAGGCTAGATACGCAGTATTTT
clone_size: many
d_call: -
v_call: TRBV12-3/TRBV12-4
j_call: TRBJ2-3

cdr3_aa: CASSYPRGANYGYTF
cdr3_nt: TGTGCCAGCAGTTACCCCCGGGGTGCTAACTATGGCTACACCTTC
clone_size: few
d_call: -
v_call: TRBV12-3/TRBV12-4
j_call: TRBJ1-2

cdr3_aa: CASSHLAGSIGSTDTQYF
cdr3_nt: TGTGCCAGCAGCCATCTAGCGGGATCTATTGGTAGCACAGATACGCAGTATTTT
clone_size: -
d_call: TRBD2
v_call: TRBV7-9
j_call: TRBJ2-3

cdr3_aa: CASSRGTGGNIYSNQPQHF
cdr3_nt: TGTGCCAGCAGCCGCGGGACAGGGGGCAACATTTATAGCAATCAGCCCCAGCATTTT
clone_size: -
d_call: TRBD1
v_call: TRBV7-9
j_call: TRBJ1-5

cdr3_aa: CASSQGGAYQPQHF
cdr3_nt: TGTGCCAGCAGCCAAGGGGGGGCCTATCAGCCCCAGCATTTT
clone_size: many
d_call: -
v_call: TRBV3-1
j_call: TRBJ1-5

cdr3_aa: CASSLGQETQYF
cdr3_nt: TGCGCCAGCAGCTTGGGACAAGAGACCCAGTACTTC
clone_size: many
d_call: -
v_call: TRBV5-1
j_call: TRBJ2-5

cdr3_aa: CASRWRDSTDTQYF
cdr3_nt: TGTGCCAGCAGGTGGAGGGACAGCACAGATACGCAGTATTTT
clone_size: few
d_call: -
v_call: TRBV7-2
j_call: TRBJ2-3

cdr3_aa: CASSLVRASSQPQHF
cdr3_nt: TGTGCCAGCAGTTTAGTGAGGGCGAGTAGTCAGCCCCAGCATTTT
clone_size: many
d_call: -
v_call: TRBV28
j_call: TRBJ1-5

cdr3_aa: CASSVAGLDSPLHF
cdr3_nt: TGTGCCAGCAGCGTAGCGGGTTTGGATTCACCCCTCCACTTT
clone_size: many
d_call: -
v_call: TRBV9
j_call: TRBJ1-6

cdr3_aa: CASSPETGNTRSPLHF
cdr3_nt: TGTGCCAGCAGCCCGGAGACAGGGAATACTCGTTCACCCCTCCACTTT
clone_size: -
d_call: TRBD1
v_call: TRBV4-2
j_call: TRBJ1-6

cdr3_aa: CASSLSLTGNYGYTF
cdr3_nt: TGTGCCAGCAGTCTAAGCCTGACAGGGAACTATGGCTACACCTTC
clone_size: few
d_call: TRBD1
v_call: TRBV12-3/TRBV12-4
j_call: TRBJ1-2

cdr3_aa: CASSFGGSYNSPLHF
cdr3_nt: TGTGCCAGCAGCTTCGGAGGATCCTATAATTCACCCCTCCACTTT
clone_size: many
d_call: -
v_call: TRBV7-9
j_call: TRBJ1-6

cdr3_aa: CASSKSKTGQGPFGYTF
cdr3_nt: TGTGCCAGCAGCAAATCAAAAACGGGACAGGGGCCTTTTGGCTACACCTTC
clone_size: -
d_call: -
v_call: TRBV21-1
j_call: TRBJ1-2

cdr3_aa: CASSFNFAGDGRNTEAFF
cdr3_nt: TGTGCCAGCAGTTTTAATTTTGCAGGGGATGGTAGAAACACTGAAGCTTTCTTT
clone_size: -
d_call: -
v_call: TRBV28
j_call: TRBJ1-1

cdr3_aa: CASRLGQGAYTEAFF
cdr3_nt: TGTGCCAGCAGACTCGGACAGGGGGCGTACACTGAAGCTTTCTTT
clone_size: -
d_call: TRBD1
v_call: TRBV6-1
j_call: TRBJ1-1

cdr3_aa: CASSMGRETQFF
cdr3_nt: TGTGCCAGTAGTATGGGGCGGGAGACGCAGTTCTTC
clone_size: -
d_call: TRBD2
v_call: TRBV19
j_call: TRBJ2-1

cdr3_aa: CASSSSGRGTSGSWVAIVTQYF
cdr3_nt: TGTGCCAGCAGTTCCTCCGGCCGGGGGACTAGCGGGAGTTGGGTGGCGATTGTGACCCAGTACTTC
clone_size: -
d_call: TRBD2
v_call: TRBV12-3/TRBV12-4
j_call: TRBJ2-5

cdr3_aa: CASSNILEAFF
cdr3_nt: TGTGCCAGCAGCAATATCCTTGAAGCTTTCTTT
clone_size: few
d_call: -
v_call: TRBV6-2/TRBV6-3
j_call: TRBJ1-1

cdr3_aa: CASSVWTSSTGELFF
cdr3_nt: TGTGCCAGCAGCGTCTGGACTAGCTCCACCGGGGAGCTGTTTTTT
clone_size: few
d_call: TRBD2
v_call: TRBV9
j_call: TRBJ2-2

cdr3_aa: CASSLVAEAYNEQFF
cdr3_nt: TGCGCCAGCAGCTTGGTGGCGGAGGCCTACAATGAGCAGTTCTTC
clone_size: -
d_call: -
v_call: TRBV5-1
j_call: TRBJ2-1

cdr3_aa: CASSKGSGAGVNEQFF
cdr3_nt: TGTGCCAGCAGTAAGGGGAGTGGAGCGGGAGTCAATGAGCAGTTCTTC
clone_size: few
d_call: TRBD2
v_call: TRBV7-2
j_call: TRBJ2-1

cdr3_aa: CATSTLAGRLDTQYF
cdr3_nt: TGTGCCACCAGCACTTTAGCGGGAAGATTAGATACGCAGTATTTT
clone_size: -
d_call: TRBD2
v_call: TRBV15
j_call: TRBJ2-3

cdr3_aa: CASGLSVTSTDTQYF
cdr3_nt: TGTGCCAGCGGTCTTAGCGTTACTAGCACAGATACGCAGTATTTT
clone_size: -
d_call: -
v_call: TRBV2
j_call: TRBJ2-3

cdr3_aa: CASSLNTDTQYF
cdr3_nt: TGTGCCAGCAGCCTAAACACAGATACGCAGTATTTT
clone_size: many
d_call: -
v_call: TRBV2
j_call: TRBJ2-3

cdr3_aa: CSAGHPGLAISDTQYF
cdr3_nt: TGCAGTGCTGGTCACCCGGGACTAGCTATTTCAGATACGCAGTATTTT
clone_size: -
d_call: TRBD2
v_call: TRBV20-1
j_call: TRBJ2-3

cdr3_aa: CSARFGTFSNYEQYF
cdr3_nt: TGCAGTGCTAGATTCGGGACCTTCAGCAATTACGAGCAGTACTTC
clone_size: -
d_call: -
v_call: TRBV20-1
j_call: TRBJ2-7

cdr3_aa: CASSLRGLAEAFF
cdr3_nt: TGTGCCAGCAGTTTGCGGGGCTTAGCTGAAGCTTTCTTT
clone_size: -
d_call: -
v_call: TRBV12-3/TRBV12-4
j_call: TRBJ1-1

cdr3_aa: CASSSLVQGAHGYTF
cdr3_nt: TGTGCCAGCAGCTCCCTTGTCCAGGGGGCGCATGGCTACACCTTC
clone_size: many
d_call: TRBD1
v_call: TRBV7-2
j_call: TRBJ1-2

cdr3_aa: CATSDLWGEQFF
cdr3_nt: TGTGCCACCAGTGACTTATGGGGGGAGCAGTTCTTC
clone_size: few
d_call: -
v_call: TRBV24-1
j_call: TRBJ2-1

cdr3_aa: CASSLEFLAGQGNEKLFF
cdr3_nt: TGTGCCAGCAGCTTAGAGTTCCTTGCGGGACAGGGAAATGAAAAACTGTTTTTT
clone_size: few
d_call: TRBD1
v_call: TRBV7-2
j_call: TRBJ1-4

cdr3_aa: CASSATGSVGYTF
cdr3_nt: TGTGCCAGCAGTGCAACAGGGTCTGTCGGCTACACCTTC
clone_size: -
d_call: -
v_call: TRBV25-1
j_call: TRBJ1-2

cdr3_aa: CASSLLAGVYNEQFF
cdr3_nt: TGTGCCAGCAGCTTATTAGCGGGGGTATACAATGAGCAGTTCTTC
clone_size: many
d_call: TRBD2
v_call: TRBV7-9
j_call: TRBJ2-1

cdr3_aa: CASSQTRDWINEQYF
cdr3_nt: TGTGCCAGCAGCCAGACCAGGGATTGGATTAACGAGCAGTACTTC
clone_size: many
d_call: -
v_call: TRBV3-1
j_call: TRBJ2-7

cdr3_aa: CSVEQRTGVYEQYF
cdr3_nt: TGCAGCGTTGAGCAAAGGACAGGGGTCTACGAGCAGTACTTC
clone_size: -
d_call: TRBD1
v_call: TRBV29-1
j_call: TRBJ2-7